This is a list of T cell receptor beta chains from one sample in a study of Graves' ophthalmopathy and Graves' hyperthyroidism. One entry per CDR3 protein results from TCRdb running MiXCR on the multiplex PCR reads. The sample has about 1.1 million distinct CDR3 sequences, approximately 35% seen once; the top ten hold 11%. Specimen: peripheral blood or thyroid tissue (not recorded which). The receptor set was obtained from an adult man with Graves' hyperthyroidism. The CDR3 runs from the conserved cysteine through the conserved F or W.

V	J	length	CDR3
TRBV20-1	TRBJ1-5	15	CSAGRNQGGNQPQHF
TRBV4-1	TRBJ1-2	15	CASSQAGTAIYGYTF
TRBV7-6	TRBJ1-5	15	CASSTDGQVNQPQHF
TRBV15	TRBJ1-6	13	CATSRSPGAQEHF
TRBV11-2	TRBJ2-7	15	CASSLRLAEAGEQYF
TRBV19	TRBJ1-2	14	CASSTGQDLYGYTF
TRBV10-3	TRBJ2-1	16	CAIRDVMSGRANEQFF
TRBV7-8	TRBJ2-7	16	CASSQFRGTGAYEQYF
TRBV10-2	TRBJ1-1	14	CASSDRGLSTEAFF
TRBV27	TRBJ2-2	15	CASSLLSGNTGELFF
TRBV14	TRBJ2-5	13	CASSPDVRETQYF
TRBV20-1	TRBJ1-6	11	CSASGGSPLHF
TRBV9	TRBJ1-1	15	CASSPAGHTNTEAFF
TRBV7-9	TRBJ1-4	14	CASSETAGSEKLFF
TRBV5-1	TRBJ2-2	14	CASSSHSDTGELFF
TRBV10-3	TRBJ2-2	12	CAIRDLPGELFF
TRBV6-2/TRBV6-3	TRBJ1-6	13	CASRRGTDSPLHF
TRBV25-1	TRBJ1-5	12	CASSEGGEPQHF
TRBV25-1	TRBJ1-1	16	CASSVNTDRGRIEAFF
TRBV2	TRBJ2-5	15	CASSDGTGGKETQYF
TRBV25-1	NA	15	CASSDSQGRYNEQFF
TRBV2	TRBJ1-5	13	CASSGLRGQPQHF
TRBV7-9	TRBJ2-2	15	CASSLVFENTGELFF
TRBV12-3/TRBV12-4	TRBJ2-7	15	CASSPPNPVGYEQYF